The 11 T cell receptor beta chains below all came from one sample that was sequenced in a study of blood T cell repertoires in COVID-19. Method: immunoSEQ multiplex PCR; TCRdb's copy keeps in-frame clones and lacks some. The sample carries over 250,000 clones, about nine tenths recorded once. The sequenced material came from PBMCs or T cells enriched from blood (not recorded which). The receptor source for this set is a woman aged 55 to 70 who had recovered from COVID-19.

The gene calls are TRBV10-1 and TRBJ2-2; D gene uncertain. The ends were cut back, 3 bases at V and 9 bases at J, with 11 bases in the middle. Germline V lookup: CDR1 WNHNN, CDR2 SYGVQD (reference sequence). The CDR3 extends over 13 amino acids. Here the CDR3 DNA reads TGCGCCAGCAGTGAATTCGCGTCTAGGGAGCTGTTTTTT. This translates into CASSEFASRELFF.

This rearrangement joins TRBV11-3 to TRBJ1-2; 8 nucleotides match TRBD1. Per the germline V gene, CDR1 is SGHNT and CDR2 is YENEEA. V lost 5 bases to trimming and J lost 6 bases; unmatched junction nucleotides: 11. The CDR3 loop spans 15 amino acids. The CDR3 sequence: CASSPGTGQRHGYTF. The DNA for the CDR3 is TGTGCCAGCAGCCCCGGGACAGGACAGAGGCATGGCTACACCTTC.

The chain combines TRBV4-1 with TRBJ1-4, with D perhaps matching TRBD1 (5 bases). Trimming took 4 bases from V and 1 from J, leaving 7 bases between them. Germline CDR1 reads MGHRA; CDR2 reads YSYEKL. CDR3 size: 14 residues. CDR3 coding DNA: TGCGCCAGCAGCCCGGGGGGAACTAATGAAAAACTGTTTTTT. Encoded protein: CASSPGGTNEKLFF.

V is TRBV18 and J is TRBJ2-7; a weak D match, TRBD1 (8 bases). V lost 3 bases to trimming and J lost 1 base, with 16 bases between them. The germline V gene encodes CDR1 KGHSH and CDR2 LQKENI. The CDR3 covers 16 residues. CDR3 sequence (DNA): TGTGCCAGCTCACCCGCCGGACAGGGAGGGTCCTACGAGCAGTACTTC. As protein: CASSPAGQGGSYEQYF.

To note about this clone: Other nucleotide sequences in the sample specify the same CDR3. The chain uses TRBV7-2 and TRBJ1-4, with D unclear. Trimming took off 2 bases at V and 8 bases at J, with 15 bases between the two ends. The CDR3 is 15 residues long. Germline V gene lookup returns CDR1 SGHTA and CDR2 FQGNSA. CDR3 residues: CASSLPGQGVEKLFF. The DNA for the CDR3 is TGTGCCAGCAGCTTACCAGGCCAAGGCGTGGAAAAACTGTTTTTT.

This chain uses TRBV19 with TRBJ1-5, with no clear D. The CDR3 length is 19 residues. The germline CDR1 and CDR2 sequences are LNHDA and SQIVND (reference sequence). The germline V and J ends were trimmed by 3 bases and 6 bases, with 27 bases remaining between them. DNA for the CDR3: TGTGCCAGTAGTATCATGGGAGGGTACGTCGTTACGGCCGGTCAGCCCCAGCATTTT. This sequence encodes CASSIMGGYVVTAGQPQHF.

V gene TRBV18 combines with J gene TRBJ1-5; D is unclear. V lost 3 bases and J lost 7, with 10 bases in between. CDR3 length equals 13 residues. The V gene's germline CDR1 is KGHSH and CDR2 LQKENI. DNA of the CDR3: TGTGCCAGCTCACCGGCGGAGGGCCAGCCCCAGCATTTT. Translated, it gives CASSPAEGQPQHF. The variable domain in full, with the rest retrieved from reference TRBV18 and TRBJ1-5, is NAGVMQNPRHLVRRRGQEARLRCSPMKGHSHVYWYRQLPEEGLKFMVYLQKENIIDESGMPKERFSAEFPKEGPSILRIQQVVRGDSAAYFCASSPAEGQPQHFGDGTRLSIL.

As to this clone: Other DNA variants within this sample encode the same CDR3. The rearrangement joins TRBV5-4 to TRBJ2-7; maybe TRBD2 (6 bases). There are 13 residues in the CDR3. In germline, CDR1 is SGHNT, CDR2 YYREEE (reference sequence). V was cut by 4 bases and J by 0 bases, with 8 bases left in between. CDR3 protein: CASSPGSSYEQYF. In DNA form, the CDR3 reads TGTGCCAGCAGCCCCGGGAGCTCCTACGAGCAGTACTTC.

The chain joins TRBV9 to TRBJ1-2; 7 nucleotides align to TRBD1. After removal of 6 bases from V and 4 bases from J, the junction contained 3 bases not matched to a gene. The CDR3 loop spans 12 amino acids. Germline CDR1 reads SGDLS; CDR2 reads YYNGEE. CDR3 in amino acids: CASNQGGYGYTF. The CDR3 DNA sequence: TGTGCCAGCAACCAGGGGGGCTATGGCTACACCTTC.

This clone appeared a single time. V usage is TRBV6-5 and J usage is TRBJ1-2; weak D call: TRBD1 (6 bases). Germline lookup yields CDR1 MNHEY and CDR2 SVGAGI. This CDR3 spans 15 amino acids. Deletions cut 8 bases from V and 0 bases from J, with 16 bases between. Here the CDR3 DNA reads TGTGCCAGCGGATCAGAACGGACAGCTAACTATGGCTACACCTTC. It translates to CASGSERTANYGYTF.

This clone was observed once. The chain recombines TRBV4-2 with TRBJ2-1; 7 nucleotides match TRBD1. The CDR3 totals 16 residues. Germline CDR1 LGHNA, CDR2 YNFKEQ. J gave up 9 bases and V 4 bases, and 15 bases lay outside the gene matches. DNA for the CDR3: TGTGCCAGCAGCCCTATATCAGGGGGTAGGGGTAGTGAGCAGTTCTTC. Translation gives CASSPISGGRGSEQFF.